This T cell receptor beta chain was observed in a study of CD8+ T cells in alopecia areata. Once RNA had been extracted, it was reverse transcribed into cDNA to act as the sequencing template. TCRdb keeps only in-frame clones here, not all; method: immunoSEQ multiplex PCR. The repertoire consists of about 9,000 clones, none detected only once. At least ten counts were recorded for this clone. Mouse names are used for the genes. The read gets to within 4 residues of the CDR3 end, and the germline J gene fills in the rest. The V gene's germline CDR1 is SGHSA and CDR2 FRNQAP. The V segment lost 3 bases and the J segment 5 bases; nucleotides outside the gene matches: 4. This CDR3 contains 15 residues. It was with CD4, CD8alpha, NKG2D, NKG2ACE and other markers that pooled cutaneous lymph node cells were sorted.

The sample was CD8+ T cells sorted from a lymph node. The chain recombines TRBV16 with TRBJ2-1; TRBD1 matches at 10 bases. This clonotype was sampled from a C3H/HeJ mouse with alopecia areata. For the strain, the MHC haplotype given is H2-k. The covered CDR3 bases are TGTGCAAGCAGCTTCACCGGGACAGGGGATGCT. Translated: CASSFTGTGDA. The whole CDR3 region reads CASSFTGTGDAEQFF.